The sequence of this T cell receptor beta chain was determined in a study of blood T cells in healthy people across ages. Study-level information: Researchers report that template switching captured about one barcoded beta molecule per two T cells.

Isolating PBMCs gave at least 6.5 million of these cells per sample. This clonotype has only a few counts. A second roughly 6 to 11 cycle PCR used barcoded and J-beta primers. TCRdb ran MiXCR on the 5' RACE reads and lists one entry per CDR3 protein. This sample has hundreds of thousands of distinct CDR3 sequences; approximately 25% occur once, and the top ten carry roughly a tenth. V was trimmed by 5 bases and J by 4 bases, leaving 13 bases between them. CDR3 size: 14 residues. Germline lookup yields CDR1 SGHTA and CDR2 FQGNSA. These data were also filed under a second study, of T cells of mothers and their children.

The chain joins TRBV7-2 to TRBJ2-3; D is perhaps TRBD1 or TRBD2 (5 bases each). The receptor was derived from a boy between 10 and 17 years old in good health. Material: blood. The DNA of the CDR3 is TGTGCCAGCAGCGTCAGGGTGAGGGCAGATACGCAGTATTTT. As protein: CASSVRVRADTQYF.